This record looks at one T cell receptor beta chain sequence and its context. What it binds is unknown. This entry belongs to a study of identifying expanded T cells in peripheral blood. General study points: Approximately 2-week clone count variance significantly increased as total template count grew. Technical replicates showed roughly 1.2 changed clones; two weeks about 16.4; four weeks 19.

J lost 7 bases, V lost 1 base, and 7 bases had no gene match. The CDR3 contains 16 residues. Germline V gene lookup returns CDR1 SEHNR and CDR2 FQNEAQ (reference sequence). Collection occurred without any documented infections or immune events in donors. The protocol was immunoSEQ multiplex PCR, while the TCRdb copy is restricted to in-frame clones and leaves out a portion. The table has about 85,000 clones, 70% to 90% seen once; the top ten hold 15% to 20%. The chain is built from TRBV7-9 and TRBJ2-1; 10 bases agree with TRBD2. The TCR was taken from a person aged 18 to 75 in good health. The specimen was blood. The DNA for the CDR3 is TGTGCCAGCAGCTTAGGTACTAGCGGGATGAAGAATGAGCAGTTCTTC. It yields the protein CASSLGTSGMKNEQFF. Drawing the rest from reference TRBV7-9 and TRBJ2-1, the complete variable domain is DTGVSQNPRHKITKRGQNVTFRCDPISEHNRLYWYRQTLGQGPEFLTYFQNEAQLEKSRLLSDRFSAERPKGSFSTLEIQRTEQGDSAMYLCASSLGTSGMKNEQFFGPGTRLTVL.